What follows are 28 T cell receptor beta chains derived from one specimen sequenced in a study of CD8 T cells in Susac syndrome. When the RNA was reverse transcribed, random hexamers were used with an input of roughly 0.5 to 1 ug. TCRdb analysed the immunoSEQ multiplex PCR reads with MiXCR anew, one entry per CDR3 protein. The sample records about 71,000 distinct CDR3 sequences, 93% being singletons. Source material: CD4+ T cells from PBMCs. These receptors came from a human donor with Susac syndrome.

The DNA for the CDR3 is TGTGCCAGCAGCTTCCCCGGGCGCTCCTACAATGAGCAGTTCTTC. This sequence encodes CASSFPGRSYNEQFF. The J gene is TRBJ2-1, the V gene TRBV11-3; no clear D gene. Germline assignment: CDR1 SGHNT and CDR2 YENEEA. The V and J ends lost 3 bases and 0 bases respectively, with 9 bases between them. The CDR3 extends over 15 amino acids.

The V and J genes are TRBV15 and TRBJ2-2, with no clear D. CDR1 is LNHNV and CDR2 is YYDKDF in the germline V gene (reference sequence). The CDR3 sequence is 13 residues long. Trimming cost V 3 bases and J 8 bases, with 10 bases left between them. DNA for the CDR3: TGTGCCACCAGCAGTCCCCTGGCGGGGGAGCTGTTTTTT. Translation gives CATSSPLAGELFF.

The gene calls are TRBV7-3 and TRBJ2-2; no definite D call. CDR3 length: 15 residues. Germline loops: CDR1 SGHTA, CDR2 FQGTGA. With 0 bases removed from V and 1 base from J, the gap between germline ends came to 6 bases. CDR3 DNA sequence: TGTGCCAGCAGCTTAACTGGCAGGAACACCGGGGAGCTGTTTTTT. Its translation: CASSLTGRNTGELFF.

This chain joins TRBV19 and TRBJ1-1; no definite D call. V was shortened by 8 bases and J by 8 bases, with 6 bases between the two germline ends. The V gene's germline CDR1 is LNHDA and CDR2 SQIVND (reference sequence). CDR3 size: 9 residues. The CDR3 DNA reads as TGTGCCAGTTCAACCGAAGCTTTCTTT. Translation: CASSTEAFF.

The rearrangement joins TRBV2 to TRBJ1-1, with 11 bases identical to TRBD1. After removal of 4 bases from V and 3 bases from J, the junction contained 4 bases not matched to a gene. This CDR3 contains 15 residues. CDR1 SNHLY and CDR2 FYNNEI come from the germline V gene. The CDR3 spells CASSAEGQGDTEAFF. The DNA for the CDR3 is TGTGCCAGCAGTGCAGAGGGACAGGGGGACACTGAAGCTTTCTTT.

J is TRBJ1-3 and V is TRBV12-3 or TRBV12-4; a weak D match, TRBD1 (6 bases). This CDR3 region has 13 residues. Trimming left V 4 bases short and J 4 bases short, with 8 bases between. The CDR3, as DNA: TGTGCCAGCAGTTATGGACAGGGAAACACCATATATTTT. It encodes CASSYGQGNTIYF.

The chain uses TRBV20-1 and TRBJ1-2; D is possibly TRBD1 (6 bases). Trimming removed 0 bases from V and 7 bases from J, with 18 bases in between. The CDR3 has 15 amino acids. CDR1 DFQATT and CDR2 SNEGSKA come from the germline V gene (reference sequence). The CDR3 region is CSARDLYVGGLGYTF. In DNA form, the CDR3 reads TGCAGTGCTAGAGATCTCTATGTGGGGGGGCTTGGCTACACCTTC.

This chain joins TRBV30 and TRBJ1-1; TRBD1 agrees at 7 bases. The CDR3 consists of 14 residues. V trimming: 0 bases; J trimming: 10 bases; junction bases outside the gene matches: 11. CDR1 GTSNPN and CDR2 SVGIG come from the germline V gene (reference sequence). The DNA for the CDR3 is TGTGCCTGGAGTGTACTTCGGCAGGGGGATCGAGCTTTCTTT. This sequence encodes CAWSVLRQGDRAFF.

This clonotype was seen only a few times. The chain carries TRBV5-1 and TRBJ2-7; 9 bases line up with TRBD2. Germline CDR1 SGHRS, CDR2 YFSETQ. The length of the CDR3 is 15 residues. V was clipped by 3 bases and J by 1 base; unmatched bases: 5. CDR3 nucleotides: TGCGCCAGCAGCTCCGGCGGGGGGGATTCCTACGAGCAGTACTTC. Its translation: CASSSGGGDSYEQYF.

This chain connects TRBV27 to TRBJ1-1; D unclear. Per germline, CDR1 MNHEY and CDR2 SMNVEV (reference sequence). Trimming shortened V by 2 bases and J by 3 bases, and 7 bases separated the two germline ends. The CDR3 runs 13 residues. The CDR3 coding sequence is TGTGCCAGCAGTTTAGGCGGGCACACTGAAGCTTTCTTT. Translation gives CASSLGGHTEAFF.

This sequence joins TRBV7-2 and TRBJ2-3; 8 nucleotides match TRBD1. V lost 5 bases and J lost 3; bases outside the gene matches: 13. The CDR3 has 17 amino acids. Germline-derived CDR1 and CDR2 are SGHTA and FQGNSA. The CDR3 DNA reads as TGTGCCAGCAGCCGGCAATCCAGGGGGCGCGGGACAGATACGCAGTATTTT. Residues: CASSRQSRGRGTDTQYF.

The chain links TRBV6-5 to TRBJ2-1, with unresolved D. Germline CDR1 and CDR2: MNHEY and SVGAGI. V was pared by 1 base and J by 10 bases, with 11 bases between. This CDR3 comprises 13 residues. CDR3 sequence: CASSYLTEKEQFF. The CDR3 DNA reads TGTGCCAGCAGTTACTTAACAGAAAAGGAGCAGTTCTTC.

The V call is TRBV4-3, the J call TRBJ2-5; possible D gene TRBD1, 6 bases. The CDR3 covers 16 residues. The germline V gene has CDR1 LGHNA and CDR2 YSLEER. The V and J ends lost 7 bases and 6 bases respectively, with 24 bases between them. CDR3 sequence reads: CASTPYILGAAKTQYF. Written as DNA, the CDR3 is TGCGCCAGCACCCCTTACATTTTGGGGGCCGCCAAGACCCAGTACTTC.

CDR3 loop: CASNLLAPGELFF. The DNA of the CDR3 is TGTGCCAGCAACCTACTAGCTCCGGGGGAGCTGTTTTTT. The V call is TRBV2, the J call TRBJ2-2, with a possible D match to TRBD2 (6 bases). V was trimmed by 7 bases and J by 8 bases, leaving 14 bases between them. Germline CDR1 reads SNHLY; CDR2 reads FYNNEI. The CDR3 has 13 residues.

V gene TRBV28 combines with J gene TRBJ1-2, with no clear D. Trimming left V 3 bases short and J 10 bases short, with 12 bases between. The V gene's germline CDR1 is MDHEN and CDR2 SYDVKM. The CDR3 extends over 12 amino acids. CDR3 nucleotides: TGTGCCAGCAGTTTGGGCAGGATGTCCTACACCTTC. It specifies CASSLGRMSYTF.

The J gene is TRBJ2-7, the V gene TRBV6-2 or TRBV6-3, with 7 bases aligning to TRBD2. This CDR3 region has 16 residues. Germline loops: CDR1 MNHEY, CDR2 SVGEGT. With 0 bases clipped from V and 1 base from J, the junction kept 6 bases outside the gene matches. The CDR3 sequence: CASSYSRTRSSYEQYF. The DNA for the CDR3 is TGTGCCAGCAGTTACTCGCGGACTAGATCATCCTACGAGCAGTACTTC.

The genes are TRBV28 and TRBJ2-3; 14 bases map to TRBD2. The CDR3 spans 18 residues. J was trimmed by 4 bases and V by 5 bases; bases with no gene match: 11. Germline values: CDR1 MDHEN, CDR2 SYDVKM. The CDR3 DNA follows: TGTGCCAGCAGTCTCCTGACTAGCGGGGGGGAATTTGCAGATACGCAGTATTTT. Encoded protein: CASSLLTSGGEFADTQYF.

The V call is TRBV30, the J call TRBJ1-4; D ambiguous. Germline V gene lookup returns CDR1 GTSNPN and CDR2 SVGIG (reference sequence). V was shortened by 1 base and J by 3 bases, with 6 bases between the two germline ends. The CDR3 totals 13 residues. The CDR3 DNA follows: TGTGCCTGGAGTGAAGTCTCTAATGAAAAACTGTTTTTT. Its protein is CAWSEVSNEKLFF. Full variable domain (missing parts from reference TRBV30 and TRBJ1-4): SQTIHQWPATLVQPVGSPLSLECTVEGTSNPNLYWYRQAAGRGLQLLFYSVGIGQISSEVPQNLSASRPQDRQFILSSKKLLLSDSGFYLCAWSEVSNEKLFFGSGTQLSVL.

The chain is built from TRBV24-1 and TRBJ2-3; D ambiguous. This CDR3 region has 13 residues. Germline loops: CDR1 KGHDR, CDR2 SFDVKD. V shed 4 bases and J shed 3 bases, with 7 bases lying between them. This CDR3 reads CATSETVTDTQYF. As DNA, the CDR3 is TGTGCCACCAGTGAGACGGTAACAGATACGCAGTATTTT.

This chain joins TRBV6-5 and TRBJ1-2; tentative D call: TRBD1 (6 bases). With 4 bases removed from V and 1 base from J, the gap between germline ends came to 16 bases. The CDR3 runs 16 residues. CDR1 MNHEY and CDR2 SVGAGI come from the germline V gene. DNA of the CDR3: TGTGCCAGCAGTTTTTACCCAGGACAGAATAACTATGGCTACACCTTC. Its protein product is CASSFYPGQNNYGYTF.

This rearrangement joins TRBV5-1 to TRBJ2-5; either TRBD1 or TRBD2 may supply D (5 bases each). V was trimmed by 1 base and J by 4 bases, leaving 8 bases between them. This CDR3 has 13 residues. The germline CDR1 and CDR2 sequences are SGHRS and YFSETQ. CDR3 bases: TGCGCCAGCAGCTTGAACGGGGCAGAGACCCAGTACTTC. This codes for CASSLNGAETQYF.

The chain combines TRBV27 with TRBJ2-2, with D perhaps TRBD2 (5 bases). Germline V gene sequence: CDR1 MNHEY, CDR2 SMNVEV (reference sequence). This CDR3 region has 15 residues. Trimming removed 5 bases at V and 6 bases at J, with 16 bases between. The CDR3 is CASSRPGVSAGELFF. The CDR3 nucleotides read TGTGCCAGCAGTAGGCCCGGGGTTTCCGCCGGGGAGCTGTTTTTT.

The chain links TRBV5-1 to TRBJ2-2, with unresolved D. The CDR3 totals 15 residues. Per germline, CDR1 SGHRS and CDR2 YFSETQ. V shed 1 base and J shed 8 bases, with 15 bases lying between them. DNA for the CDR3: TGCGCCAGCAGCTTGCAAAGGGTCCTAGGAGGGGAGCTGTTTTTT. Its translation is CASSLQRVLGGELFF.

This clonotype came up once. The gene calls are TRBV19 and TRBJ1-5, with 7 bases that match TRBD1. Trimming removed 7 bases from V and 4 bases from J; junction bases left unmatched: 13. Germline loops: CDR1 LNHDA, CDR2 SQIVND (reference sequence). The CDR3 totals 16 residues. CDR3 protein: CASTPPGNRGNQPQHF. The DNA for the CDR3 is TGTGCCAGTACCCCTCCGGGCAACAGGGGTAATCAGCCCCAGCATTTT.

V gene TRBV7-8 combines with J gene TRBJ2-7; 7 bases align to TRBD2. The V segment lost 2 bases and the J segment 3 bases; nucleotides outside the gene matches: 7. This CDR3 contains 15 residues. Germline V gene lookup returns CDR1 SGHVS and CDR2 FQNEAQ. The CDR3 nucleotides are TGTGCCAGCAGCTTATGGAGCGGGGTAATCTACGAGCAGTACTTC. It codes for CASSLWSGVIYEQYF. The full variable domain, in which reference TRBV7-8 and TRBJ2-7 provide the parts outside the CDR3, is GAGVSQSPRYKVAKRGQDVALRCDPISGHVSLFWYQQALGQGPEFLTYFQNEAQLDKSGLPSDRFFAERPEGSVSTLKIQRTQQEDSAVYLCASSLWSGVIYEQYFGPGTRLTVT.

The chain employs TRBV20-1 and TRBJ2-7; D gene unclear. V was clipped by 5 bases and J by 4 bases, with 15 bases between them. Germline V lookup: CDR1 DFQATT, CDR2 SNEGSKA (reference sequence). This CDR3 comprises 13 residues. This chain's CDR3 is CSADHGVGYEQYF. The DNA for the CDR3 is TGCAGTGCTGACCATGGGGTGGGGTACGAGCAGTACTTC.

The genes are TRBV11-2 and TRBJ2-3; 9 nucleotides agree with TRBD1. Trimming removed 4 bases from V and 3 bases from J; junction bases left unmatched: 5. Germline loops: CDR1 SGHAT, CDR2 FQNNGV. The CDR3 length is 15 residues. The CDR3 region has the DNA TGTGCCAGCAGCTCTAACAGGGGGCCGACAGATACGCAGTATTTT. Its protein product is CASSSNRGPTDTQYF. The entire variable domain, with the rest obtained from reference TRBV11-2 and TRBJ2-3, is as follows: EAGVAQSPRYKIIEKRQSVAFWCNPISGHATLYWYQQILGQGPKLLIQFQNNGVVDDSQLPKDRFSAERLKGVDSTLKIQPAKLEDSAVYLCASSSNRGPTDTQYFGPGTRLTVL.

The gene calls are TRBV7-3 and TRBJ2-1; possibly TRBD1 or TRBD2 for D (5 bases each). V was pared by 4 bases and J by 0 bases, with 10 bases between. CDR1 SGHTA and CDR2 FQGTGA come from the germline V gene. CDR3 length: 15 amino acids. This chain's CDR3 is CASSWGYPSYNEQFF. The CDR3 DNA is TGTGCCAGCAGCTGGGGGTATCCCTCCTACAATGAGCAGTTCTTC. Together with reference TRBV7-3 and TRBJ2-1, the CDR3 gives the full variable domain: GAGVSQTPSNKVTEKGKYVELRCDPISGHTALYWYRQSLGQGPEFLIYFQGTGAADDSGLPNDRFFAVRPEGSVSTLKIQRTERGDSAVYLCASSWGYPSYNEQFFGPGTRLTVL.